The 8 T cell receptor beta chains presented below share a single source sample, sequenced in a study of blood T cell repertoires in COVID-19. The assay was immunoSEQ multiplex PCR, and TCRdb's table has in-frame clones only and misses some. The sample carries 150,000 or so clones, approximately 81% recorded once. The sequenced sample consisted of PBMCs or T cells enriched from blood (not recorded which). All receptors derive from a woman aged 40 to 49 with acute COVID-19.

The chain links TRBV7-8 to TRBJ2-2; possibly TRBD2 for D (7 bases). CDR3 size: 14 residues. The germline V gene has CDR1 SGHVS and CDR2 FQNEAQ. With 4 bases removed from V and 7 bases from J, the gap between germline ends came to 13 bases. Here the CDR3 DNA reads TGTGCCAGCAGCTCCGCAGGGGAGGGCGGGGAGCTGTTTTTT. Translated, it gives CASSSAGEGGELFF.

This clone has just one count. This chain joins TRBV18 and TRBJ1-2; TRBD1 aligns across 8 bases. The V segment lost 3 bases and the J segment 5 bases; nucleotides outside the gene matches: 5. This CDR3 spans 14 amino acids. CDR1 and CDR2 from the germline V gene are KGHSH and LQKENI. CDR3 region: CASSPLTGEYGYTF. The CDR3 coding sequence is TGTGCCAGCTCACCTCTGACAGGGGAATATGGCTACACCTTC.

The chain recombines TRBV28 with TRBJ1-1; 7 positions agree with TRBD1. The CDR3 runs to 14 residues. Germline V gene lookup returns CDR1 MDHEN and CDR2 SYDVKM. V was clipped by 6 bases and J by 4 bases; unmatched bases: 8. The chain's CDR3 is CASSPTTGATEAFF. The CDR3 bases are TGTGCCAGCAGCCCTACAACAGGGGCCACTGAAGCTTTCTTT.

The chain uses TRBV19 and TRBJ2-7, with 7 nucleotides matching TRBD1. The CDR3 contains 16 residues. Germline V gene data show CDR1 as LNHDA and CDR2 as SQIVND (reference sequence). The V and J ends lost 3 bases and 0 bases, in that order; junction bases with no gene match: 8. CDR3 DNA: TGTGCCAGTAGTATGCGACAGGGCCTAAGCTCCTACGAGCAGTACTTC. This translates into CASSMRQGLSSYEQYF.

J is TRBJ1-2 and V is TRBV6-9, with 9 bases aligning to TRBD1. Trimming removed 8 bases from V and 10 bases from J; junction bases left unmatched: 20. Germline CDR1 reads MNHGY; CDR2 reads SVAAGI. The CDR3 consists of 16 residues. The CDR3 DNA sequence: TGTGCCAGCCGCACTCCTCCTTCCCGGGACAGGGTAGACTACACCTTC. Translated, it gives CASRTPPSRDRVDYTF.

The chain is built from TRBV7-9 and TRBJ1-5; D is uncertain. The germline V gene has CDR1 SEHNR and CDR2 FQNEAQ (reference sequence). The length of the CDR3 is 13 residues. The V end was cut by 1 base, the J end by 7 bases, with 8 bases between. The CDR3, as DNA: TGTGCCAGCAGCTTAGATGGGGAGCAGCCCCAGCATTTT. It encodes CASSLDGEQPQHF.

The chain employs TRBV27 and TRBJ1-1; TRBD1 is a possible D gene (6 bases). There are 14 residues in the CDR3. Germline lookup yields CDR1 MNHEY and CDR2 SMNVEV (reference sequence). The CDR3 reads CETRGPYHNTEAFF. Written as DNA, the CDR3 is TGTGAGACCAGGGGCCCATATCACAACACTGAAGCTTTCTTT.

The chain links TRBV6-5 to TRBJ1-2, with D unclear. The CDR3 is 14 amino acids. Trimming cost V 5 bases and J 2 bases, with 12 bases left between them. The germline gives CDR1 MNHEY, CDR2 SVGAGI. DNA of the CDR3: TGTGCCAGCAGTATGACAACAGCAAACTATGGCTACACCTTC. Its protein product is CASSMTTANYGYTF.